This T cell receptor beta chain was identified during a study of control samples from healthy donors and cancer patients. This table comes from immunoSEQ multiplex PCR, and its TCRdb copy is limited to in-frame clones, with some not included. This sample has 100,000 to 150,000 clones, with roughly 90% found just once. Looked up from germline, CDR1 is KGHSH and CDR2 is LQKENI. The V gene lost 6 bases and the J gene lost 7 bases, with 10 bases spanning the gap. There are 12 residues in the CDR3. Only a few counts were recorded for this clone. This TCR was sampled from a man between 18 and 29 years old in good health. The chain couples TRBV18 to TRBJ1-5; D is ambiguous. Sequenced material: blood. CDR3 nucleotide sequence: TGTGCCAGCTCGTTCGAAAGGCAGCCCCAGCATTTT. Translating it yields CASSFERQPQHF.